Each of the 13 T cell receptor beta chains below was sequenced from the same sample in a study of CD8 T cells in ankylosing spondylitis. Findings and limits, study-wide: Within ankylosing spondylitis blood, a TCR beta motif made up of several highly homologous variants appeared to be characteristic.

TCRdb re-analysed the 5' RACE reads in MiXCR, keeping a single row per CDR3 protein. The profile shows about 450,000 distinct CDR3 sequences, 25% to 30% of them singletons. For these receptors, no antigen is known. The sequenced sample was blood, either unsorted or a sorted T cell fraction (not recorded which). The receptors originated from a male donor with ankylosing spondylitis.

This clonotype was found a few times. This chain joins TRBV5-1 and TRBJ1-2; D remains ambiguous. CDR1 is SGHRS and CDR2 is YFSETQ in the germline V gene. The CDR3 length is 15 residues. Trimming removed 7 bases at V and 4 bases at J, with 20 bases between. The CDR3 loop is CASQPALLGGYGYTF. The CDR3 DNA reads as TGCGCCAGCCAACCGGCCCTCCTCGGAGGCTATGGCTACACCTTC.

This chain connects TRBV5-6 to TRBJ1-1; 8 nucleotides agree with TRBD1. Germline V gene data show CDR1 as SGHDT and CDR2 as YYEEEE. The CDR3 has 14 amino acids. Unmatched junction bases numbered 3, after V lost 4 bases and J lost 1 base. The CDR3: CASSPQGENTEAFF. Here the CDR3 DNA reads TGTGCCAGCAGCCCACAGGGGGAGAACACTGAAGCTTTCTTT.

The chain employs TRBV6-1 and TRBJ1-1, with D possibly TRBD1 on 5 matching bases. The ends were cut back, 1 base at V and 3 bases at J, with 12 bases in the middle. CDR1 and CDR2 (germline): MNHNS, SASEGT. The CDR3 totals 15 residues. The CDR3 DNA sequence: TGTGCCAGCAGTGAAGTGGTCACCAGGGACACTGAAGCTTTCTTT. Translation gives CASSEVVTRDTEAFF.

The count of this clonotype is one. The chain combines TRBV5-6 with TRBJ1-6; maybe TRBD1 (6 bases). This CDR3 region has 14 residues. Germline CDR1 SGHDT, CDR2 YYEEEE. V lost 2 bases and J 7 bases, leaving 10 bases between the germline ends. The CDR3 DNA reads as TGTGCCAGCAGCTTTACAGGGAAAAATTCACCCCTCCACTTT. Its protein product is CASSFTGKNSPLHF.

This chain links TRBV2 with TRBJ2-7; 10 bases are shared with TRBD1. The CDR3 extends over 12 amino acids. V was pared by 7 bases and J by 6 bases, with 3 bases of the junction left unmatched. Germline CDR1 reads SNHLY; CDR2 reads FYNNEI. This CDR3 is CASNGQGGEQYF. The CDR3 coding sequence is TGTGCCAGCAACGGACAGGGGGGCGAGCAGTACTTC.

The genes are TRBV27 and TRBJ2-1; TRBD2 aligns across 9 bases. The trim removed 5 bases at V and 8 bases at J, leaving 13 bases unmatched. The CDR3 is 16 residues long. The germline gives CDR1 MNHEY, CDR2 SMNVEV (reference sequence). The CDR3 DNA follows: TGTGCCAGCAGTACAATGGGCGGGAGGGCCTTATATGAGCAGTTCTTC. Translated, it gives CASSTMGGRALYEQFF.

CDR3 sequence: CSAPGVWHSNQPQHF. The CDR3 nucleotides are TGCAGTGCCCCCGGGGTTTGGCACAGCAATCAGCCCCAGCATTTT. The rearrangement uses TRBV20-1 and TRBJ1-5; no clear D gene. The CDR3 length is 15 residues. Trimming stripped 6 bases from V and 1 base from J, with 16 bases between. Per the germline V gene, CDR1 is DFQATT and CDR2 is SNEGSKA (reference sequence).

The chain employs TRBV6-1 and TRBJ1-1; D is undetermined. The CDR3 extends over 14 amino acids. The V end was cut by 3 bases, the J end by 8 bases, with 16 bases between. Germline CDR1 and CDR2: MNHNS and SASEGT. The CDR3 region has the DNA TGTGCCAGCAGTGAGGGCAGGTGGAATCAAGAAGCTTTCTTT. Protein sequence: CASSEGRWNQEAFF.

This chain uses TRBV24-1 with TRBJ2-3, with D maybe TRBD1 (5 bases). V shed 4 bases and J shed 6 bases, with 13 bases lying between them. Germline V gives CDR1 KGHDR, CDR2 SFDVKD. CDR3 length: 14 amino acids. DNA of the CDR3: TGTGCCACCAGTGAGCCTCAGGGTCGGGATACGCAGTATTTT. Protein: CATSEPQGRDTQYF.

In its sample, this clonotype was seen a few times. The chain uses TRBV5-1 and TRBJ2-1, with 9 positions matching TRBD2. There are 16 residues in the CDR3. Germline V gene data show CDR1 as SGHRS and CDR2 as YFSETQ. The V gene end was trimmed by 4 bases and the J gene end by 12 bases; junction bases not matched to a gene: 17. In nucleotides, the CDR3 is TGCGCCAGCAGCCCACTTTTAGCGGGAGACACAGCGGGGCAGTTCTTC. Protein sequence: CASSPLLAGDTAGQFF.

In nucleotides, the CDR3 is TGTGCCATCAGTGAGGATGAGACCCAGTACTTC. Translated, it gives CAISEDETQYF. The gene calls are TRBV10-3 and TRBJ2-5; D is unclear. CDR1 is ENHRY and CDR2 is SYGVKD in the germline V gene. Trimming removed 2 bases from V and 5 bases from J, with 3 bases in between. CDR3 size: 11 residues.

The chain employs TRBV4-1 and TRBJ1-2, with D unclear. The germline V gene has CDR1 MGHRA and CDR2 YSYEKL. This CDR3 spans 15 amino acids. Trimming pared 0 bases from V and 0 bases from J, leaving 8 bases between. The CDR3 loop is CASSQDWGANYGYTF. The CDR3 DNA reads as TGCGCCAGCAGCCAAGATTGGGGAGCTAACTATGGCTACACCTTC.

This chain joins TRBV15 and TRBJ2-7; 9 bases fit TRBD1. The CDR3 contains 16 residues. V lost 0 bases to trimming and J lost 5 bases; unmatched junction nucleotides: 8. Looked up from germline, CDR1 is LNHNV and CDR2 is YYDKDF (reference sequence). The CDR3 loop is CATSRDWGTGSNEQYF. For the CDR3, the DNA is TGTGCCACCAGCAGAGATTGGGGGACAGGGTCCAACGAGCAGTACTTC.